This T cell receptor beta chain was sequenced during a study of blood T cell repertoires in COVID-19. About the study: From the United States, Italy and Spain came samples of acute and convalescent COVID-19.

Looked up from germline, CDR1 is DFQATT and CDR2 is SNEGSKA (reference sequence). The CDR3 covers 13 residues. With 3 bases removed from V and 7 bases from J, the gap between germline ends came to 13 bases. TCRdb's copy holds only in-frame clones and misses some; the assay was immunoSEQ multiplex PCR. This table holds 91,000 or so clones, more than 75% found once. The sequenced material came from peripheral blood. This receptor was taken from a human donor in a cohort sampled during active COVID-19. The rearrangement joins TRBV20-1 to TRBJ2-4; D might be TRBD2 (5 bases). This CDR3 is CSASAATKNIQYF. The CDR3 DNA sequence: TGCAGTGCTAGTGCCGCGACTAAGAACATTCAGTACTTC.